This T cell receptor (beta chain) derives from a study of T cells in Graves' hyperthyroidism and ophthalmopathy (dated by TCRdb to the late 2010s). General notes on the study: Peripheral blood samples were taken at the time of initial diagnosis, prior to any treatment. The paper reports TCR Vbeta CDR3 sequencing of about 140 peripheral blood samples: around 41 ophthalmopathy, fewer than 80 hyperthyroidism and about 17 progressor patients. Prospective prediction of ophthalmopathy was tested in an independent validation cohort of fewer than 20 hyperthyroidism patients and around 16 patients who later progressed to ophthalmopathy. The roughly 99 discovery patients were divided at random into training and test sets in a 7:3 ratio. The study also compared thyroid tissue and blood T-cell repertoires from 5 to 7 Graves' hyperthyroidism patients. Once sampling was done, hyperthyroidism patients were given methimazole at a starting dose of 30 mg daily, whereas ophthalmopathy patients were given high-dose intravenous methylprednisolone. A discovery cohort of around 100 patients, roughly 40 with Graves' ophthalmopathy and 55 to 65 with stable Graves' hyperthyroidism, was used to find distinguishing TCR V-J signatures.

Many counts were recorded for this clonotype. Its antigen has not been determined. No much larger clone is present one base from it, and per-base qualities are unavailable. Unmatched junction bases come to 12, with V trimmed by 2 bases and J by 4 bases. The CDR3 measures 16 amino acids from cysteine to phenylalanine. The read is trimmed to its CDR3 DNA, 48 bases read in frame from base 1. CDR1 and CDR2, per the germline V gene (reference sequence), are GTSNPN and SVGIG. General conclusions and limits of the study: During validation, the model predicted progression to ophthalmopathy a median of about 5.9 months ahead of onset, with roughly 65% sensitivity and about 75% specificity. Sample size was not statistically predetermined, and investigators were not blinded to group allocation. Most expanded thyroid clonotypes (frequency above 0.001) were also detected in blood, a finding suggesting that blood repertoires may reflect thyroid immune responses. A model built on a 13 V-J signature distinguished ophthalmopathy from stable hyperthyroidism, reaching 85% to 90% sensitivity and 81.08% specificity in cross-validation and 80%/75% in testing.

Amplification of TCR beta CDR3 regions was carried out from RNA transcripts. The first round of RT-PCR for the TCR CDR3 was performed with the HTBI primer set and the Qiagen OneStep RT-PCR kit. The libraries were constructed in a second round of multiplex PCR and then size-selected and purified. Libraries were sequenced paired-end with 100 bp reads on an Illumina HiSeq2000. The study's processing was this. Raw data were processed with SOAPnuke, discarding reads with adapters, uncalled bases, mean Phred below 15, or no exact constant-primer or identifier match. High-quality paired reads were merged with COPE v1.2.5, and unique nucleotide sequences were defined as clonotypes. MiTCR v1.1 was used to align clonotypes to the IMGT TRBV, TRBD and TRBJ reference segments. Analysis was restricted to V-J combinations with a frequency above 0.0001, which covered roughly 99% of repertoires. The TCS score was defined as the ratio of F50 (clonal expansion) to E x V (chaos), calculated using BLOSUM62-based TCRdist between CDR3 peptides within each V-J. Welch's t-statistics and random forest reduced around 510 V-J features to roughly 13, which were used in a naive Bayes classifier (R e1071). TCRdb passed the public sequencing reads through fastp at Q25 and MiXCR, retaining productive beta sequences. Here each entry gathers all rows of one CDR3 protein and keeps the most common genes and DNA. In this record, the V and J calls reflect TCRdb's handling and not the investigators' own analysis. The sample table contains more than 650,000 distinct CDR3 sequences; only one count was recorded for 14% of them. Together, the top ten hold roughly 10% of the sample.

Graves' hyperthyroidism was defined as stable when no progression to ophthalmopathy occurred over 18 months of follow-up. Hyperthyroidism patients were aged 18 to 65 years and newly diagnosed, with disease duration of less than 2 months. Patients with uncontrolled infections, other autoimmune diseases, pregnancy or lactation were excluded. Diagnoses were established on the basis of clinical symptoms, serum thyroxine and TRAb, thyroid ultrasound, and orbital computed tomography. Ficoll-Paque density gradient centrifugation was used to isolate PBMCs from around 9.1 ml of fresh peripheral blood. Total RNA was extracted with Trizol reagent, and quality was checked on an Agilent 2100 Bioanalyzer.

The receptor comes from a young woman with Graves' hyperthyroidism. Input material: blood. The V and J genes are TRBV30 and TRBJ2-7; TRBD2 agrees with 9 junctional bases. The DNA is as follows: TGTGCCTGGAGTATTATGAGAGCGGGAGGATCGTACGAGCAGTACTTC. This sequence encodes CAWSIMRAGGSYEQYF.